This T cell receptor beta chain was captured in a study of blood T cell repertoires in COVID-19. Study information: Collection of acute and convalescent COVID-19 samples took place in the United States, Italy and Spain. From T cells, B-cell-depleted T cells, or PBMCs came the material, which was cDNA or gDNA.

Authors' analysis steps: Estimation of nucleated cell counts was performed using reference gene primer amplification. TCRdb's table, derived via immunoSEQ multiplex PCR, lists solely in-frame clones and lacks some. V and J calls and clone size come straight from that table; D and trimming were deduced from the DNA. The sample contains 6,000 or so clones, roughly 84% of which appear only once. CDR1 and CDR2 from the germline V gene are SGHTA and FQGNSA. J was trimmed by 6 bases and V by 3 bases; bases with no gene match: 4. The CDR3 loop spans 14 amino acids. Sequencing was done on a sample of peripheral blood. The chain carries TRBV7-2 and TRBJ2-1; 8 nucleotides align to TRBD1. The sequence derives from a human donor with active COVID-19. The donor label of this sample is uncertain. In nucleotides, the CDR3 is TGTGCCAGCAGCTTCCGGACAGGGCCCAATGAGCAGTTCTTC. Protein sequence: CASSFRTGPNEQFF.